Only a few counts were recorded for the clone carrying this TCR beta chain. Its antigen is unknown. This sample is part of a study of T cells after posttransplantation cyclophosphamide. General study points: Donor CD8+ memory clones often dominated recipient blood repertoires at later times. Blood and skin or GI T cell repertoires showed limited TRB overlap. Recipient CMV seropositivity and CMV reactivation strongly tracked TRB clonality.

The assay was immunoSEQ multiplex PCR, and TCRdb's table has in-frame clones only and misses some. The sample counts almost 35,000 clones, none seen once; the ten largest own 6.5% to 8%. CDR1 and CDR2 (germline): SGDLS, YYNGEE. Trimming cost V 2 bases and J 1 base, with 10 bases left between them. This CDR3 is built from 15 residues. This related bone marrow graft donor gave peripheral blood on the day of marrow donation. The V and J genes are TRBV9 and TRBJ1-5; maybe TRBD1 (6 bases). Sequencing input: PBMCs. This clonotype originated in a woman aged 50 to 60 in good health and a related stem cell transplant donor. CDR3 in DNA: TGTGCCAGCAGCGTGGATACAGGGAGCAATCAGCCCCAGCATTTT. Its translation is CASSVDTGSNQPQHF.